This T cell receptor beta chain was observed in a study of Ad26.COV2.S vaccination and SARS-CoV-2 variants. Background on the study: The vaccine Ad26.COV2.S was put into the muscle once, or twice with 56 days between.

Broader study findings: Spike-specific TCR breadth in vaccine recipients exceeded that seen in placebo recipients. Total T cell responses, in the TCR breadth and depth analyses, may have been underestimated.

This sample's treatment: about 20 received Ad26.COV2.S at low or high dose, single or two shots; about five received placebo; per-sample allocation not given. It was on day 63 after the first vaccine or placebo injection that samples were taken. Clones were read by immunoSEQ multiplex PCR, and TCRdb kept only the in-frame ones, dropping some. Among 380,000 or so clones, 83% were seen once, and the ten largest hold almost 7.5%. On this clone: The antigen remains undetermined.

CDR3 length: 18 residues. Trimming shortened V by 2 bases and J by 4 bases, and 23 bases separated the two germline ends. Looked up from germline, CDR1 is MNHEY and CDR2 is SMNVEV (reference sequence). Here the sequenced sample was peripheral blood, taken in a trial of Ad26.COV2.S vaccine versus placebo. This TCR derives from a person aged 18-65 years who received the Ad26.COV2.S COVID-19 vaccine or a placebo. This sequence joins TRBV27 and TRBJ1-2; a possible D gene is TRBD1 (6 bases). This CDR3 is CASSLNSGDGTATYGYTF. The DNA of the CDR3 is TGTGCCAGCAGTTTAAATTCAGGGGACGGAACCGCCACCTATGGCTACACCTTC.